The rows below give T cell receptor beta chains drawn from one sample of a study of beta chain features in type 1 diabetes. Here immunoSEQ multiplex PCR was the method, and the copy in TCRdb shows in-frame clones only, minus some. The sample yields 110,000 to 150,000 clones, 6.9% seen once. The specimen sequenced was central memory CD4+ T cells from blood. The receptors derive from a woman aged 25 to 39 in good health. Both conserved end residues are part of each CDR3. Fields, in order: D gene, clone size, V gene, J gene, CDR3 protein, CDR3 DNA. The D gene is left open where the match is weak. Where a row states a size, it is once, few, many or the class of an expanded clone; other rows omit it.

>.|few|TRBV28|TRBJ2-3
CASSSLREPSTDTQYF
TGTGCCAGCAGTTCCCTTCGGGAGCCTAGCACAGATACGCAGTATTTT
>TRBD2|.|TRBV7-3|TRBJ2-3
CASSLVAAGGTDTQYF
TGTGCCAGCAGCTTAGTGGCAGCGGGGGGGACAGATACGCAGTATTTT
>.|.|TRBV9|TRBJ1-5
CASGKTGTSNQPQHF
TGTGCCAGCGGCAAAACAGGGACTAGCAATCAGCCCCAGCATTTT
>.|few|TRBV6-5|TRBJ2-7
CASSYRSEGAYEQYF
TGTGCCAGCAGTTACAGGAGTGAGGGGGCCTACGAGCAGTACTTC
>.|few|TRBV18|TRBJ2-3
CASSPDRFADTQYF
TGTGCCAGCTCACCTGACAGGTTCGCAGATACGCAGTATTTT
>TRBD2|once|TRBV27|TRBJ2-1
CASSLLISGNNEQFF
TGTGCCAGCAGTTTATTAATTAGCGGGAACAATGAGCAGTTCTTC
>TRBD1|.|TRBV28|TRBJ1-1
CASSSGQGVGEAFF
TGTGCCAGCAGTTCCGGACAGGGGGTCGGGGAAGCTTTCTTT
>.|few|TRBV11-2|TRBJ1-3
CASSSADYSGNTIYF
TGTGCCAGCAGCTCAGCGGACTATTCTGGAAACACCATATATTTT
>TRBD2|.|TRBV14|TRBJ2-1
CASSPLLAGVSNEQFF
TGTGCCAGCAGCCCCCTTCTAGCGGGAGTGTCAAATGAGCAGTTCTTC
>.|few|TRBV30|TRBJ1-5
CAWSRGSNQPQHF
TGTGCCTGGAGTCGAGGAAGCAATCAGCCCCAGCATTTT
>.|many|TRBV28|TRBJ2-2
CASFQRAFKGGELFF
TGTGCCAGCTTCCAGCGGGCATTCAAAGGCGGGGAGCTGTTTTTT
>.|.|TRBV20-1|TRBJ2-1
CSAAPTNEQFF
TGCAGTGCCGCCCCGACAAATGAGCAGTTCTTC
>TRBD1|few|TRBV19|TRBJ2-7
CASSTRGQGADYEQYF
TGTGCCAGTAGTACTCGTGGACAGGGGGCGGACTACGAGCAGTACTTC
>.|few|TRBV18|TRBJ1-1
CASSPEDQNTEAFF
TGTGCCAGCTCACCGGAGGACCAGAACACTGAAGCTTTCTTT
>TRBD2|.|TRBV6-5|TRBJ2-3
CASSYSSGRADTQYF
TGTGCCAGCAGTTACTCTAGCGGGAGGGCAGATACGCAGTATTTT
>TRBD2|few|TRBV7-2|TRBJ2-1
CASSLVRGGAYNEQFF
TGTGCCAGCAGCTTAGTGCGGGGAGGGGCTTACAATGAGCAGTTCTTC
>TRBD2|many|TRBV7-3|TRBJ2-1
CASSSAGEQFF
TGTGCCAGCAGCTCAGCGGGAGAGCAGTTCTTC
>TRBD1|.|TRBV5-1|TRBJ1-1
CASSSGQGNTEAFF
TGCGCCAGCAGCTCCGGACAGGGAAACACTGAAGCTTTCTTT
>TRBD1|.|TRBV28|TRBJ1-5
CASSFTRGQGYQPQHF
TGTGCCAGCAGTTTCACTCGGGGACAGGGTTATCAGCCCCAGCATTTT
>.|few|TRBV21-1|TRBJ2-5
CASSKEYDRASHHQETQYF
TGTGCCAGCAGCAAAGAGTACGACAGGGCCAGCCACCACCAAGAGACCCAGTACTTC
>.|.|TRBV11-2|TRBJ2-5
CASSLRQHLQETQYF
TGTGCCAGCAGCTTAAGACAGCACTTACAAGAGACCCAGTACTTC
>.|few|TRBV19|TRBJ2-3
CASKEEPSTDTQYF
TGTGCCAGTAAGGAGGAACCTAGCACAGATACGCAGTATTTT
>TRBD2|many|TRBV30|TRBJ2-7
CAWSDNRVAGTYEQYF
TGTGCCTGGAGTGATAATCGGGTAGCGGGGACCTACGAGCAGTACTTC
>.|.|TRBV6-5|TRBJ2-5
CASSYSGSGTQYF
TGTGCCAGCAGTTATTCCGGGTCGGGGACCCAGTACTTC
>.|few|TRBV7-7|TRBJ2-2
CASSLSSSGNTGELFF
TGTGCTAGCAGCCTAAGCAGTAGCGGGAACACCGGGGAGCTGTTTTTT
>TRBD2|many|TRBV14|TRBJ2-1
CASSRPSGLGYNEQFF
TGTGCCAGCAGCCGTCCCTCGGGACTAGGCTACAATGAGCAGTTCTTC
>TRBD2|.|TRBV7-9|TRBJ2-7
CASSLLAGVYEQYF
TGTGCCAGCAGCTTACTAGCGGGAGTCTACGAGCAGTACTTC
>.|.|TRBV30|TRBJ1-1
CAWSARGGNTEAFF
TGTGCCTGGAGTGCCCGGGGGGGAAACACTGAAGCTTTCTTT
>TRBD2|.|TRBV7-9|TRBJ2-7
CASSFFSGSYEQYF
TGTGCCAGCAGCTTTTTTAGCGGGAGCTACGAGCAGTACTTC
>.|many|TRBV14|TRBJ2-1
CASSQDGAGTLYNEQFF
TGTGCCAGCAGCCAAGATGGGGCCGGGACTCTCTACAATGAGCAGTTCTTC
>TRBD2|few|TRBV19|TRBJ2-6
CASSNLAGGPGANVLTF
TGTGCCAGTAGTAACCTAGCGGGAGGGCCTGGGGCCAACGTCCTGACTTTC
>TRBD2|.|TRBV4-2|TRBJ2-1
CASSQEPAGAYNEQFF
TGTGCCAGCAGCCAAGAACCAGCGGGAGCATACAATGAGCAGTTCTTC
>.|.|TRBV7-2|TRBJ1-2
CASSFQGYGYTF
TGTGCCAGCAGCTTTCAGGGTTATGGCTACACCTTC
>TRBD2|many|TRBV7-2|TRBJ2-5
CASSPGLAKTRGETQYF
TGTGCCAGCAGCCCGGGACTAGCAAAAACCCGGGGGGAGACCCAGTACTTC
>TRBD2|few|TRBV5-4|TRBJ2-5
CASSSSSGSIETQYF
TGTGCCAGCAGTTCCTCTAGCGGGAGTATAGAGACCCAGTACTTC
>TRBD2|.|TRBV10-2|TRBJ2-3
CASSQAGGRADTQYF
TGCGCCAGCAGTCAAGCGGGAGGGAGGGCAGATACGCAGTATTTT
>.|few|TRBV20-1|TRBJ2-5
CSAPLSETQYF
TGCAGTGCTCCGCTAAGTGAGACCCAGTACTTC
>.|many|TRBV25-1|TRBJ2-3
CASRDWSTDTQYF
TGTGCCAGCAGAGACTGGAGCACAGATACGCAGTATTTT
>.|.|TRBV12-2|TRBJ2-1
CASRLAGRQGGNEQFF
TGTGCAAGTCGCTTAGCGGGGAGACAGGGGGGAAATGAGCAGTTCTTC
>.|.|TRBV30|TRBJ2-5
CAWSVSRGVETQYF
TGTGCCTGGAGTGTATCCAGGGGAGTAGAGACCCAGTACTTC
>TRBD2|.|TRBV28|TRBJ2-1
CASHETSGYNEQFF
TGTGCCAGCCACGAGACTAGCGGCTACAATGAGCAGTTCTTC
>TRBD1|few|TRBV25-1|TRBJ1-1
CASEDIQGLNTEAFF
TGTGCCAGCGAAGACATACAGGGGTTGAACACTGAAGCTTTCTTT
>TRBD2|.|TRBV5-6|TRBJ2-1
CASSLSGGLNEQFF
TGTGCCAGCAGCCTTAGCGGGGGGCTCAATGAGCAGTTCTTC
>.|few|TRBV4-2|TRBJ1-2
CASSQDGQGTYGYTF
TGTGCCAGCAGCCAAGATGGGCAGGGGACCTATGGCTACACCTTC
>TRBD2|.|TRBV18|TRBJ2-7
CASSPMGGLAGDSEQYF
TGTGCCAGCTCACCGATGGGGGGGTTAGCGGGAGACTCCGAGCAGTACTTC
>TRBD1|few|TRBV19|TRBJ2-7
CASSTGTGGSYEQYF
TGTGCCAGTAGTACCGGGACAGGGGGTTCCTACGAGCAGTACTTC
>.|.|TRBV28|TRBJ1-1
CASTSDRITEAFF
TGTGCCAGCACCTCGGACAGAATCACTGAAGCTTTCTTT
>.|.|TRBV7-9|TRBJ2-3
CASSLIRGSTDTQYF
TGTGCCAGCAGCTTAATCCGGGGTAGCACAGATACGCAGTATTTT
>.|few|TRBV28|TRBJ1-2
CASSPAGVTAGGYTF
TGTGCCAGCAGCCCCGCGGGTGTCACGGCGGGTGGCTACACCTTC
>TRBD1|few|TRBV27|TRBJ1-4
CASNLQGILFF
TGTGCCAGCAATCTACAGGGGATCCTGTTTTTT
>TRBD2|many|TRBV28|TRBJ2-5
CASSEGAGRGETQYF
TGTGCCAGCAGTGAAGGAGCGGGACGCGGAGAGACCCAGTACTTC
>.|.|TRBV7-2|TRBJ1-2
CASSPSPTRVGYTF
TGTGCCAGCAGCCCCTCACCCACTCGAGTCGGCTACACCTTC